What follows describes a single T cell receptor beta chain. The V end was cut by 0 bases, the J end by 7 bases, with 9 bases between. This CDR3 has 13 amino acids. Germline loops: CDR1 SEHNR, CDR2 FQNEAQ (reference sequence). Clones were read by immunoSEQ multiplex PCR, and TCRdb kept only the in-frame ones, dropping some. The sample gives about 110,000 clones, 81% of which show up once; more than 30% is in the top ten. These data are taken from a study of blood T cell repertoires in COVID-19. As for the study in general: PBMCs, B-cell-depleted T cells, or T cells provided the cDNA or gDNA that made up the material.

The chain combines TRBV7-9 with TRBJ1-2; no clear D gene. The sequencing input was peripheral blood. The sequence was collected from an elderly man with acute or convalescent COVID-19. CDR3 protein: CASSLALQAGYTF. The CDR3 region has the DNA TGTGCCAGCAGCTTAGCGCTCCAGGCTGGCTACACCTTC.